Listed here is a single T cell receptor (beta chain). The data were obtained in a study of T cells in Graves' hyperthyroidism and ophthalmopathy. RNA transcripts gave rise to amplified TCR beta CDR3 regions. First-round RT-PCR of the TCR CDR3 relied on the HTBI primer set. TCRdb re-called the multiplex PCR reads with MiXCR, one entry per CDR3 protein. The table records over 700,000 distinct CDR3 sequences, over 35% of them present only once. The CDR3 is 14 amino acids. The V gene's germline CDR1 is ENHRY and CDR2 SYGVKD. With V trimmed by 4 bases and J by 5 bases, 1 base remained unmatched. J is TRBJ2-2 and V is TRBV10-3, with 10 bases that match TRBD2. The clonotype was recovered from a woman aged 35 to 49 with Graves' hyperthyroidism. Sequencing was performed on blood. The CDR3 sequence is CAISGTSGTGELFF. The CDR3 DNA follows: TGTGCCATCAGTGGGACTAGCGGAACCGGGGAGCTGTTTTTT.